A single T cell receptor (beta chain) is shown here with its context. Its antigen is still unknown. Germline V gene data show CDR1 as LNHNV and CDR2 as YYDKDF (reference sequence). This CDR3 is built from 12 residues. The sample belongs to a study of monozygotic twins with inflammatory bowel disease. Study results and limitations: Telling apart the different T cell subtypes was not possible.

The team made cDNA by running eight separate reactions for each sample. For each CDR3 protein, TCRdb gives one entry from its re-call of the 5' RACE reads, without DNA. There are approximately 390,000 distinct CDR3 sequences in the sample, with around 2.5% held by the top ten. Blood samples of less than 3 ml were drawn from every donor. Whole blood, unsorted for T cells, was the source of total RNA. The rearrangement joins TRBV15 to TRBJ2-7. This clonotype originated in a human donor with ulcerative colitis or Crohn's disease, or a healthy co-twin of an affected twin (not recorded which). Source material: blood. CDR3 region: CATSLPPYEQYF.